The rows below give T cell receptor beta chains drawn from one sample of a study of glioma-infiltrating T cells after dendritic cell vaccination. Here immunoSEQ multiplex PCR was the method, and the copy in TCRdb shows in-frame clones only, minus some. The table has more than 20,000 clones, roughly 78% seen once. The specimen comprised blood, sampled before dendritic cell vaccination. The receptors here all came from a human donor with glioblastoma. CDR3s leave out the opening cysteine and the closing phenylalanine or tryptophan. Clone size is stated in some rows and not others, as once, few, many or a class when expanded.

NA | TRBV5-4 | ASSSKGSGYEQY
NA | TRBV5-8 | ASSPLGARADTQY
NA | TRBV7-2 | ASSLDGRGTDTQY
NA | TRBV5-6 | ASSRAPPGELF
NA | TRBV9 | ASSVGQGFYEQY
NA | TRBV13 | ASSRTGELF
NA | TRBV11-3 | ASSLGGGLEQY
NA | TRBV11-2 | ASRDWSYAYEQY
NA | TRBV7-2 | ASSLTSGRAEEQY
NA | TRBV6-1 | ASRLTGLGNTEAF
once | TRBV7-6 | ASSFPGTSGSYEQY
NA | TRBV29-1 | SVVRQGAADTQY
NA | TRBV29-1 | SVVREGRAETQY
NA | TRBV7-9 | ASRTGGTDTQY
NA | TRBV6-5 | ASSSPTDRLRSLH
NA | TRBV27 | ASSLAGVREQY
few | TRBV5-6 | ASSLVGGQGRIQY
NA | TRBV6-7 | ASKGTGIYEQY
NA | TRBV5-1 | ASVPGLAGTLDTQY
few | TRBV27 | ASSQQGANTEAF
few | TRBV29-1 | SVYELPTGTEAF
NA | TRBV19 | ASSATSRDRAFRTGELF
NA | TRBV19 | ASSPGTSGGPSPYEQY
once | TRBV19 | ASSASPAGGYRETQY
NA | TRBV6-1 | ASSELAGYQETQY
NA | TRBV4-1 | ASSQSSGRVGNTIY
few | TRBV6-1 | ASSEESHQPQH
NA | TRBV7-2 | ASSRASREDGYT
NA | TRBV13 | ASSPSRPYTGTHEQF
NA | TRBV10-3 | AISRLAGTIYEQY
NA | TRBV7-3 | ASSLTSSGTSGRLNEQF
NA | TRBV9 | ASSGIGTGNYGYT
NA | TRBV30 | AWSYPSYTEAF